A selection of T cell receptor beta chains follows, all from one sample in a study of blood T cell repertoires in COVID-19. TCRdb's table, derived via immunoSEQ multiplex PCR, lists solely in-frame clones and lacks some. Altogether about 410,000 clones are present, 75% to 90% being singletons, with the ten largest covering 1.5% to 1.9%. Sequences were obtained from peripheral blood. The receptor set was obtained from a woman between 40 and 55 years old with COVID-19, enrolled during active disease. The CDR3 runs from the conserved cysteine through the conserved F or W. The D gene is left open where the match is weak. Clone size, where shown, is once, few, many, or a class for clones that have expanded.

clone_size j_call v_call d_call cdr3_length cdr3_aa cdr3_nt
. TRBJ2-3 TRBV5-4 TRBD1 15 CASNTGALSTDTQYF TGTGCCAGCAACACAGGGGCCCTTTCCACAGATACGCAGTATTTT
. TRBJ1-5 TRBV12-3/TRBV12-4 . 13 CASSHRVNQPQHF TGTGCCAGCAGTCACAGGGTTAATCAGCCCCAGCATTTT
. TRBJ2-7 TRBV4-3 . 16 CASSQSTGTLSVEQYF TGCGCCAGCAGCCAGAGTACCGGGACTCTCTCCGTCGAGCAGTACTTC
. TRBJ1-2 TRBV5-6 . 13 CASSSPGYYGYTF TGTGCCAGCAGCTCACCAGGATACTATGGCTACACCTTC
. TRBJ2-7 TRBV5-1 TRBD2 14 CASSQNSGSYEQYF TGCGCCAGCAGCCAGAATAGCGGGAGTTACGAGCAGTACTTC
. TRBJ1-1 TRBV15 . 14 CATSRGAAGTEAFF TGTGCCACCAGCAGAGGAGCGGCGGGCACTGAAGCTTTCTTT
few TRBJ2-7 TRBV28 TRBD1 15 CASSLNRGFSYEQYF TGTGCCAGCAGTTTGAACAGGGGCTTCTCCTACGAGCAGTACTTC
. TRBJ2-4 TRBV24-1 . 17 CATSDLQEGGMQNIQYF TGTGCCACCAGTGATTTGCAGGAGGGAGGAATGCAAAACATTCAGTACTTC
. TRBJ2-3 TRBV5-5 . 14 CASSASGSTDTQYF TGTGCCAGCAGCGCGTCGGGGAGCACAGATACGCAGTATTTT
once TRBJ1-1 TRBV5-8 . 12 CASSLTDTEAFF TGTGCCAGCAGCTTGACTGACACTGAAGCTTTCTTT
. TRBJ1-2 TRBV6-1 . 14 CASSEPPGSYGYTF TGTGCCAGCAGTGAACCGCCAGGCTCCTATGGCTACACCTTC
. TRBJ2-5 TRBV5-5 TRBD1 16 CASSYPAGTGVETQYF TGTGCCAGCAGTTATCCGGCGGGGACAGGGGTAGAGACCCAGTACTTC
once TRBJ2-2 TRBV7-3 . 12 CASSLQNRGAVF TGTGCCAGCAGCTTACAAAACCGGGGAGCTGTTTTT
. TRBJ1-4 TRBV18 . 21 CASSPPVLVADYFATNEKLFF TGTGCCAGCTCACCACCGGTTTTAGTGGCGGACTACTTTGCAACTAATGAAAAACTGTTTTTT
. TRBJ2-7 TRBV6-5 . 15 CASSYPGGTSREQYF TGTGCCAGCAGTTACCCGGGGGGCACCTCTCGGGAGCAGTACTTC
. TRBJ1-3 TRBV7-9 . 12 CASSPSGNTIYF TGTGCCAGCAGCCCATCTGGAAACACCATATATTTT
. TRBJ2-1 TRBV9 TRBD2 14 CASTGTSPYNEQFF TGTGCCAGTACCGGGACTAGTCCCTACAATGAGCAGTTCTTC
few TRBJ1-2 TRBV2 . 13 CASSENREYGYTF TGTGCCAGCAGTGAGAACAGGGAATATGGCTACACCTTC
. TRBJ2-1 TRBV18 . 16 CASSPMAGTAYNEQFF TGTGCCAGCTCACCGATGGCCGGCACAGCTTACAATGAGCAGTTCTTC
. TRBJ2-1 TRBV9 TRBD2 17 CASSSPPGTSGYNEQFF TGTGCCAGCAGCTCACCACCTGGGACTAGCGGATACAATGAGCAGTTCTTC
. TRBJ1-5 TRBV4-1 . 16 CASSQAPGGGGQPQHF TGCGCCAGCAGCCAAGCCCCGGGGGGAGGAGGACAGCCCCAGCATTTT
. TRBJ1-1 TRBV28 . 16 CASSSPTLLMNTEAFF TGTGCCAGCAGTTCCCCTACTTTACTCATGAACACTGAAGCTTTCTTT
. TRBJ1-3 TRBV5-8 . 14 CASSPKSPGNTIYF TGTGCCAGCAGCCCCAAAAGCCCTGGAAACACCATATATTTT
. TRBJ1-5 TRBV6-4 . 15 CASSEQWSVNQPQHF TGTGCCAGCAGTGAACAGTGGTCAGTTAATCAGCCCCAGCATTTT
. TRBJ2-1 TRBV24-1 TRBD1 14 CATSRGPTWNEQFF TGTGCCACCAGCAGGGGGCCAACATGGAATGAGCAGTTCTTC
. TRBJ1-1 TRBV6-5 . 12 CASRTRNTEAFF TGTGCCAGCAGGACAAGAAACACTGAAGCTTTCTTT
. TRBJ1-1 TRBV13 . 13 CASSLYGGSEAFF TGTGCCAGCAGCTTATACGGGGGATCTGAAGCTTTCTTT